This TCR beta chain was identified during a study of radiotherapy plus CTLA-4 blockade in lung cancer. Clones were read by immunoSEQ multiplex PCR, and TCRdb kept only the in-frame ones, dropping some. The table records 45,000 or so clones, 70% to 80% of them present only once. With regard to this clone: Its antigen is currently unknown.

It was focal radiation plus CTLA-4 blockade with ipilimumab that patients with chemo-refractory metastatic non-small-cell lung cancer received. This CDR3 region has 18 residues. Trimming shortened V by 0 bases and J by 6 bases, and 24 bases separated the two germline ends. Study-level points and caveats: Subsequent to radiotherapy plus ipilimumab, tumor-derived TCR clones underwent expansion in blood. Alongside interferon-beta, early blood T cell clone dynamics were reportedly the best predictor of response.

The receptor was isolated from a human donor with non-small cell lung cancer who had stable disease on radiotherapy plus ipilimumab. The rearrangement links TRBV23-1 to TRBJ2-7, with D maybe TRBD2 (6 bases). TRBV23-1 is annotated as an ORF whose role is uncertain. This specimen was peripheral blood, taken from a patient treated with radiotherapy plus ipilimumab. This CDR3 is CASSQSALPEGGVAEQYF. CDR3 DNA sequence: TGCGCCAGCAGTCAATCAGCCCTCCCGGAGGGCGGAGTAGCCGAGCAGTACTTC.